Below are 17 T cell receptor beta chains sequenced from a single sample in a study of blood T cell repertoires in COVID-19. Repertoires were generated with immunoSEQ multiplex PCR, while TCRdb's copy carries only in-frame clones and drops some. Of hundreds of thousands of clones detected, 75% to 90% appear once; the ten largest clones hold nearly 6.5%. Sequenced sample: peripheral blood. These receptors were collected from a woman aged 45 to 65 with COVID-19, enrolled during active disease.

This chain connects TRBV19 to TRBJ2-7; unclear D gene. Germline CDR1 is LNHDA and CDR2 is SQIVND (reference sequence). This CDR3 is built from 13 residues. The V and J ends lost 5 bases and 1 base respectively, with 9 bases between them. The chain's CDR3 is CASSSAGSYEQYF. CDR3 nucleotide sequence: TGTGCCAGTAGTTCAGCAGGTTCCTACGAGCAGTACTTC. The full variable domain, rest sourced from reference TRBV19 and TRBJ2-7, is DGGITQSPKYLFRKEGQNVTLSCEQNLNHDAMYWYRQDPGQGLRLIYYSQIVNDFQKGDIAEGYSVSREKKESFPLTVTSAQKNPTAFYLCASSSAGSYEQYFGPGTRLTVT.

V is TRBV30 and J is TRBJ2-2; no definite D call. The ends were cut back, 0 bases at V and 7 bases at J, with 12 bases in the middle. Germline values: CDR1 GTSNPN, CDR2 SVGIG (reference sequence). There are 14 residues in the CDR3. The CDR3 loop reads CAWSVDLRYGELFF. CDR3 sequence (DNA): TGTGCCTGGAGTGTAGACCTGAGGTACGGGGAGCTGTTTTTT.

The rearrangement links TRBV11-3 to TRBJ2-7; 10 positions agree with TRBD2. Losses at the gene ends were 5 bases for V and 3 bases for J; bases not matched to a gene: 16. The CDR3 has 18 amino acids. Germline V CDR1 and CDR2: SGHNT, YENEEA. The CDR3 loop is CASSKGSSTSGTYYEQYF. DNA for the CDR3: TGTGCCAGCAGCAAAGGGTCCAGCACTAGCGGGACCTACTACGAGCAGTACTTC.

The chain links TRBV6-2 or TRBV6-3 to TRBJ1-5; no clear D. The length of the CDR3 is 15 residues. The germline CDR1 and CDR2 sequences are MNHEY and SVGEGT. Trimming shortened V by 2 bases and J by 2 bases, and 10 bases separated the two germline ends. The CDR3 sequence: CASSYGGMGNQPQHF. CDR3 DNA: TGTGCCAGCAGTTACGGAGGTATGGGCAATCAGCCCCAGCATTTT.

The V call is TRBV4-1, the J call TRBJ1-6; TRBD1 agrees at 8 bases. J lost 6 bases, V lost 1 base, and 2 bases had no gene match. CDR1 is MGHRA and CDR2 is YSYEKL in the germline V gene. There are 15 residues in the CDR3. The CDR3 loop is CASSQATGANSPLHF. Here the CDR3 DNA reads TGCGCCAGCAGCCAAGCGACAGGGGCTAATTCACCCCTCCACTTT.

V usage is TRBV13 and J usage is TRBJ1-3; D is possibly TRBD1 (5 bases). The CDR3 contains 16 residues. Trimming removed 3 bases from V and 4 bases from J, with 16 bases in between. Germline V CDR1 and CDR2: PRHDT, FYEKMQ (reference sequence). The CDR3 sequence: CASSFRGGRRGNTIYF. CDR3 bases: TGTGCCAGCAGCTTTAGGGGTGGAAGGAGAGGAAACACCATATATTTT.

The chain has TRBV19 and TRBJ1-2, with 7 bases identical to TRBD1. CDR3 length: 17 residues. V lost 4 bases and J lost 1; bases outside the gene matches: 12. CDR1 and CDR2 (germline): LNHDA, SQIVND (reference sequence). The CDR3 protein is CASSTGTAAVINYGYTF. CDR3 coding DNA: TGTGCCAGTAGTACCGGGACAGCCGCTGTAATTAACTATGGCTACACCTTC.

The CDR3 DNA reads TGTGCCACCAGTCGAGGGACAGGGAGCGATGAGCAGTTCTTC. Amino acid sequence: CATSRGTGSDEQFF. The V gene is TRBV15, the J gene TRBJ2-1; 9 bases align to TRBD1. Germline V gives CDR1 LNHNV, CDR2 YYDKDF (reference sequence). The CDR3 contains 14 residues. V trimming: 6 bases; J trimming: 8 bases; junction bases outside the gene matches: 8.

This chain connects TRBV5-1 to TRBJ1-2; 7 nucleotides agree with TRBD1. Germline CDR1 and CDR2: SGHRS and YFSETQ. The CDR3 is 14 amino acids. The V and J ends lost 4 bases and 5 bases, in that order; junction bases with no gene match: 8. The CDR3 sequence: CASSPGTEGYGYTF. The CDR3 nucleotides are TGCGCCAGCAGCCCGGGGACAGAGGGGTATGGCTACACCTTC.

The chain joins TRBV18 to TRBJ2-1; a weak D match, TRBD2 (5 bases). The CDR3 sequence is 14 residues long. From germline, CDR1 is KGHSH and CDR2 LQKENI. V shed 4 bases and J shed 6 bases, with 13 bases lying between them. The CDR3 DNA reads TGTGCCAGCTCACGCCTCGGGATCCTCAATGAGCAGTTCTTC. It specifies CASSRLGILNEQFF.

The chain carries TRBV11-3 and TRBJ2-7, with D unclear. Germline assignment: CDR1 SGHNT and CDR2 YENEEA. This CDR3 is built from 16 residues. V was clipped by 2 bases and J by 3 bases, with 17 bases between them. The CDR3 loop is CASSLNPTVSVYEQYF. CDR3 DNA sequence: TGTGCCAGCAGCTTAAATCCTACGGTGTCGGTCTACGAGCAGTACTTC.

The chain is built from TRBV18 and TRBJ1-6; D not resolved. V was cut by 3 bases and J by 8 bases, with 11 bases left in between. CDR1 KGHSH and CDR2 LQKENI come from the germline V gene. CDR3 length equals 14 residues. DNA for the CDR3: TGTGCCAGCTCACCGCCCACAATCGATTCACCCCTCCACTTT. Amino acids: CASSPPTIDSPLHF. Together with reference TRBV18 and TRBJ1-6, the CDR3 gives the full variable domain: NAGVMQNPRHLVRRRGQEARLRCSPMKGHSHVYWYRQLPEEGLKFMVYLQKENIIDESGMPKERFSAEFPKEGPSILRIQQVVRGDSAAYFCASSPPTIDSPLHFGNGTRLTVT.

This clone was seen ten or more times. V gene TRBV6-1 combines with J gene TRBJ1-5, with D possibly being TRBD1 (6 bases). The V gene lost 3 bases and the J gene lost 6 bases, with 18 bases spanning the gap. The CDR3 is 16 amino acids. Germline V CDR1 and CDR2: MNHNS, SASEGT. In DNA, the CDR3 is TGTGCCAGCAGTGATGCCGGGGGGGGCGGGAGTCAGCCCCAGCATTTT. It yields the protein CASSDAGGGGSQPQHF.

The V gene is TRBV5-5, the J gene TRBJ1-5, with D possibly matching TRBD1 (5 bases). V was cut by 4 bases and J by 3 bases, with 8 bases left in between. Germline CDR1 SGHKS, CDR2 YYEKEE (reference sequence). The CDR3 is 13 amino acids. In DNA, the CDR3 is TGTGCCAGCAGCCCCAGGGTCAATCAGCCCCAGCATTTT. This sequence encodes CASSPRVNQPQHF.

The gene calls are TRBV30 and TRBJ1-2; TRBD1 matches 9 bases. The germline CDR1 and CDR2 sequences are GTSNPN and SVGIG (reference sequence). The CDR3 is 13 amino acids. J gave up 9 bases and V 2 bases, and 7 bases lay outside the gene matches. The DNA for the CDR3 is TGTGCCTGGAGTCCAGACAGGGGGTGGCGCTACACCTTC. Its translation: CAWSPDRGWRYTF.

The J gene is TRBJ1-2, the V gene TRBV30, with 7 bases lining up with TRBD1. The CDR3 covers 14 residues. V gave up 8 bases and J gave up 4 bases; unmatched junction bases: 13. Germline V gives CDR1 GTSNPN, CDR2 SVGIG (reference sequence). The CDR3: CAKKRQGNFYGYTF. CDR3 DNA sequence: TGTGCCAAAAAGCGACAGGGAAACTTCTATGGCTACACCTTC.

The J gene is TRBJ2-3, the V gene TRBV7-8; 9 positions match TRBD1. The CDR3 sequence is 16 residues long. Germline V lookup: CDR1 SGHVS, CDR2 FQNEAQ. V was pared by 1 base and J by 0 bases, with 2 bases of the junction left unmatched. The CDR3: CASSLVGTGSTDTQYF. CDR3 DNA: TGTGCCAGCAGCTTAGTGGGGACAGGGAGCACAGATACGCAGTATTTT.